This T cell receptor beta chain was obtained from a study of blood T cell repertoires in COVID-19. The CDR3 sequence is 14 residues long. Germline V CDR1 and CDR2: GTSNPN, SVGIG (reference sequence). V gave up 2 bases and J gave up 10 bases; unmatched junction bases: 10. Some clones are missing from TCRdb's copy, which holds only in-frame ones; the method was immunoSEQ multiplex PCR. The sample consists of approximately 250,000 clones, around 85% of them appearing once. The study recruited people aged 18 to 89 years across about two dozen US areas. Participants were placed into cohorts based on the clinical history they reported.

Input material: PBMCs or T cells enriched from blood (not recorded which). The receptor's source is a woman aged 50 to 60 with acute COVID-19. This chain joins TRBV30 and TRBJ1-2, with 10 bases aligning to TRBD1. CDR3 coding DNA: TGTGCCTGGAGTTTGGGACAGGGGCGCCTCTCCTACACCTTC. This translates into CAWSLGQGRLSYTF.